The clone carrying this T cell receptor (beta chain) was counted once. Antigen unknown. TCRdb keeps only in-frame clones here, not all; method: immunoSEQ multiplex PCR. This sample has over 30,000 clones, with roughly 90% found just once. The sample comes from a study of T cells in localized non-small cell lung cancer. CDR1 and CDR2 from the germline V gene are LNHDA and SQIVND (reference sequence). The junction had 4 bases not matched to a gene; V was cut back by 4 bases and J by 1 base. This CDR3 is 15 amino acids long. Study findings and constraints: Adjacent lung exhibited a median of 57 among the 100 most abundant tumor clones.

The sequence was obtained from a man aged 40-75 years with stage III lung adenocarcinoma. The starting material was peripheral blood mononuclear cells, obtained before any cancer treatment. The gene calls are TRBV19 and TRBJ1-5; the match to TRBD1 covers 7 bases. CDR3 loop: CASSTHRGSNQPQHF. DNA for the CDR3: TGTGCCAGTAGTACCCACAGGGGAAGCAATCAGCCCCAGCATTTT. Using reference TRBV19 and TRBJ1-5 for the parts outside the CDR3, the full variable domain is DGGITQSPKYLFRKEGQNVTLSCEQNLNHDAMYWYRQDPGQGLRLIYYSQIVNDFQKGDIAEGYSVSREKKESFPLTVTSAQKNPTAFYLCASSTHRGSNQPQHFGDGTRLSIL.